This TCR beta chain comes out of a study of T cell responses to AZD1222 COVID-19 vaccine. Study outcomes and limitations: Just a handful of AZD1222 recipients were seropositive at baseline.

Some second doses came at about 4 weeks and others at about 12 weeks; these were pooled. Profiling relied on immunoSEQ multiplex PCR, and the TCRdb table lists in-frame clones only, not all of them. The data contain approximately 14,000 clones, roughly four fifths of them singletons. Turning to this clone: Antigen specificity is unknown.

The sequence derives from an adult who received the AZD1222 COVID-19 vaccine. The specimen was peripheral blood, collected 28 days after the second AZD1222 dose.

This chain's CDR3 is CASSPYADQPQHF. The CDR3 coding sequence is TGTGCCAGCAGCCCGTACGCAGATCAGCCCCAGCATTTT. The chain has TRBV4-2 and TRBJ1-5; no definite D call. The CDR3 runs 13 residues. Germline V CDR1 and CDR2: LGHNA, YNFKEQ. V was pared by 4 bases and J by 5 bases, with 9 bases between.